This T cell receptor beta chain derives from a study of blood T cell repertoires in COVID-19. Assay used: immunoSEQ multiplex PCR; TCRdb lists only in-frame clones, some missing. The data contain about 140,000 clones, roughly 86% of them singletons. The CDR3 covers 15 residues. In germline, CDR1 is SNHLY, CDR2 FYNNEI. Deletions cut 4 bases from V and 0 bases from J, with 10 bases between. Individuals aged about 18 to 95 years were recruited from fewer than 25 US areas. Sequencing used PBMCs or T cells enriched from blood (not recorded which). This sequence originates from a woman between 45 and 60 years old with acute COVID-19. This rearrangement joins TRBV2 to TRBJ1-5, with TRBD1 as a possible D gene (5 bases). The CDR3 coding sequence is TGTGCCAGCAGTGGACAGACCCATAGCAATCAGCCCCAGCATTTT. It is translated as CASSGQTHSNQPQHF.